This is a list of T cell receptor beta chains from one sample in a study of CD8 T cells in Susac syndrome. TCRdb used MiXCR to reprocess the immunoSEQ multiplex PCR reads, holding one entry per CDR3 protein. The sample records more than 150,000 distinct CDR3 sequences, approximately 96% being singletons. The sequenced sample was CD4+ T cells from PBMCs. All receptors come from a human donor with Susac syndrome. Both conserved end residues are part of each CDR3. The D gene is left open where the match is weak. For some rows the clone size is stated as once, few or many, or as a class when expanded; others skip it.

v_gene: TRBV27
abundance: -
j_gene: TRBJ2-3
len: 16
d_gene: -
CDR3aa: CASSTLASSPPNTQYF
CDR3nt: TGTGCCAGCAGCACACTAGCTTCCAGCCCCCCCAATACGCAGTATTTT

v_gene: TRBV29-1
abundance: -
j_gene: TRBJ1-2
len: 13
d_gene: TRBD1
CDR3aa: CSADSQGAGGYTF
CDR3nt: TGCAGCGCAGACTCACAGGGGGCGGGTGGCTACACCTTC

v_gene: TRBV29-1
abundance: -
j_gene: TRBJ2-3
len: 14
d_gene: -
CDR3aa: CSGQLAGRADTQYF
CDR3nt: TGCAGCGGCCAATTAGCAGGTCGGGCAGATACGCAGTATTTT

v_gene: TRBV4-1
abundance: few
j_gene: TRBJ2-1
len: 16
d_gene: -
CDR3aa: CASSGGLGGPYNEQFF
CDR3nt: TGCGCCAGCAGCGGGGGCTTGGGGGGGCCTTACAATGAGCAGTTCTTC

v_gene: TRBV7-9
abundance: -
j_gene: TRBJ2-3
len: 13
d_gene: -
CDR3aa: CASSLERPNTQYF
CDR3nt: TGTGCCAGCAGCTTAGAACGACCCAATACGCAGTATTTT

v_gene: TRBV29-1
abundance: -
j_gene: TRBJ2-1
len: 13
d_gene: -
CDR3aa: CSVRRGAKNEQFF
CDR3nt: TGCAGCGTCAGGAGGGGGGCCAAGAATGAGCAGTTCTTC

v_gene: TRBV12-3/TRBV12-4
abundance: -
j_gene: TRBJ1-5
len: 13
d_gene: TRBD1
CDR3aa: CASTDRGNQPQHF
CDR3nt: TGTGCCAGCACCGACAGGGGCAATCAGCCCCAGCATTTT

v_gene: TRBV2
abundance: -
j_gene: TRBJ2-2
len: 13
d_gene: -
CDR3aa: CASVQARTGELFF
CDR3nt: TGTGCCAGCGTCCAGGCAAGGACCGGGGAGCTGTTTTTT

v_gene: TRBV4-2
abundance: once
j_gene: TRBJ2-1
len: 17
d_gene: -
CDR3aa: CASSQMRGGETYNEQFF
CDR3nt: TGTGCCAGCAGCCAAATGAGGGGCGGGGAGACCTACAATGAGCAGTTCTTC

v_gene: TRBV20-1
abundance: -
j_gene: TRBJ1-1
len: 12
d_gene: -
CDR3aa: CSARGRATEAFF
CDR3nt: TGCAGTGCCCGGGGGAGGGCCACTGAAGCTTTCTTT

v_gene: TRBV24-1
abundance: -
j_gene: TRBJ2-3
len: 15
d_gene: -
CDR3aa: CATSGGGAGTDTQYF
CDR3nt: TGTGCCACCAGTGGAGGCGGGGCCGGCACAGATACGCAGTATTTT

v_gene: TRBV9
abundance: -
j_gene: TRBJ2-5
len: 15
d_gene: TRBD1
CDR3aa: CASSVRQGIQETQYF
CDR3nt: TGTGCCAGCAGCGTAAGACAGGGGATCCAAGAGACCCAGTACTTC

v_gene: TRBV29-1
abundance: -
j_gene: TRBJ1-1
len: 11
d_gene: TRBD1
CDR3aa: CSVMDRDEAFF
CDR3nt: TGCAGCGTTATGGACAGGGATGAAGCTTTCTTT

v_gene: TRBV2
abundance: -
j_gene: TRBJ1-6
len: 14
d_gene: -
CDR3aa: CASSERAALSPLHF
CDR3nt: TGTGCCAGCAGTGAACGGGCAGCCCTGTCACCCCTCCACTTT

v_gene: TRBV12-3/TRBV12-4
abundance: once
j_gene: TRBJ2-3
len: 15
d_gene: TRBD2
CDR3aa: CASSPRLAGKDTQYF
CDR3nt: TGTGCCAGCAGTCCCAGACTAGCGGGGAAAGATACGCAGTATTTT

v_gene: TRBV29-1
abundance: once
j_gene: TRBJ1-2
len: 11
d_gene: -
CDR3aa: CSGGETSYTTF
CDR3nt: TGCAGCGGAGGGGAAACCAGCTACACGACCTTC

v_gene: TRBV20-1
abundance: -
j_gene: TRBJ2-5
len: 13
d_gene: -
CDR3aa: CSAYRGNQETQYF
CDR3nt: TGCAGTGCTTACCGGGGGAATCAAGAGACCCAGTACTTC

v_gene: TRBV6-5
abundance: -
j_gene: TRBJ1-5
len: 13
d_gene: -
CDR3aa: CASSGGAQQPQHF
CDR3nt: TGTGCCAGCAGTGGGGGGGCACAACAGCCCCAGCATTTT

v_gene: TRBV14
abundance: -
j_gene: TRBJ2-7
len: 13
d_gene: -
CDR3aa: CASRKPLSYEQYF
CDR3nt: TGTGCCAGCCGGAAACCTCTCTCCTACGAGCAGTACTTC

v_gene: TRBV20-1
abundance: once
j_gene: TRBJ1-2
len: 15
d_gene: TRBD1
CDR3aa: CSAGTGRSGNYGYTF
CDR3nt: TGCAGTGCCGGGACAGGACGGTCGGGAAACTATGGCTACACCTTC

v_gene: TRBV5-4
abundance: -
j_gene: TRBJ2-3
len: 15
d_gene: -
CDR3aa: CASSQELVGTDTQYF
CDR3nt: TGTGCCAGCAGCCAGGAACTAGTCGGCACAGATACGCAGTATTTT

v_gene: TRBV3-1
abundance: -
j_gene: TRBJ2-5
len: 15
d_gene: -
CDR3aa: CASSLPGTYRGAQYF
CDR3nt: TGTGCCAGCAGCCTCCCCGGGACTTACCGTGGGGCCCAGTACTTC

v_gene: TRBV7-2
abundance: -
j_gene: TRBJ2-3
len: 12
d_gene: -
CDR3aa: CASSLLTDTQYF
CDR3nt: TGTGCCAGCAGCTTACTCACAGATACGCAGTATTTT